Below are 16 T cell receptor beta chains sequenced from a single sample in a study of blood T cells in healthy people across ages. A second 7 to 11 cycle PCR used barcoded and J-beta primers. TCRdb itself ran the 5' RACE reads through MiXCR, one entry per CDR3 protein. This sample has about 2 million distinct CDR3 sequences, with 49% found just once. The sample taken for sequencing was blood. Receptors were obtained from a middle-aged woman in good health.

The J gene is TRBJ2-2, the V gene TRBV20-1, with 12 bases fitting TRBD1. This CDR3 is built from 21 residues. Germline V gene data show CDR1 as DFQATT and CDR2 as SNEGSKA (reference sequence). V gave up 2 bases and J gave up 0 bases; unmatched junction bases: 16. CDR3 in amino acids: CSARNSGTGGAGPANTGELFF. CDR3 nucleotides: TGCAGTGCTAGAAATTCCGGGACAGGGGGCGCGGGGCCCGCGAACACCGGGGAGCTGTTTTTT.

The chain couples TRBV7-6 to TRBJ2-1, with D possibly being TRBD2 (7 bases). The germline CDR1 and CDR2 sequences are SGHVS and FNYEAQ. The CDR3 runs to 16 residues. The V end lost 5 bases, the J end lost 6 bases, and 20 bases lay between the germline ends. The CDR3 loop is CASSPLEGGGSNEQFF. The CDR3 bases are TGTGCCAGCAGCCCGCTTGAGGGGGGGGGAAGCAATGAGCAGTTCTTC.

The chain is built from TRBV20-1 and TRBJ2-6; D possibly corresponds to TRBD2 (6 bases). The germline gives CDR1 DFQATT, CDR2 SNEGSKA (reference sequence). Trimming left V 0 bases short and J 1 base short, with 7 bases between. The CDR3 contains 15 residues. The CDR3 region is CSAREAGSGANVLTF. In nucleotides, the CDR3 is TGCAGTGCTAGAGAGGCGGGGTCTGGGGCCAACGTCCTGACTTTC.

The chain couples TRBV29-1 to TRBJ1-2, with D hard to call. The CDR3 consists of 12 residues. The V end lost 4 bases, the J end lost 6 bases, and 12 bases lay between the germline ends. In germline, CDR1 is SQVTM, CDR2 ANQGSEA. This CDR3 reads CSVVESSHGYTF. The CDR3 DNA is TGCAGCGTTGTGGAGTCCAGTCATGGCTACACCTTC.

The chain uses TRBV9 and TRBJ1-4; TRBD1 might be the D (5 bases). CDR1 is SGDLS and CDR2 is YYNGEE in the germline V gene. The CDR3 covers 16 residues. Trimming removed 0 bases from V and 5 bases from J, with 14 bases in between. DNA of the CDR3: TGTGCCAGCAGCGTAGGAGGAACAGGAGGGAATGAAAAACTGTTTTTT. It specifies CASSVGGTGGNEKLFF.

This clonotype occurred a few times. The rearrangement joins TRBV20-1 to TRBJ2-5; tentative D call: TRBD1 (6 bases). The V gene's germline CDR1 is DFQATT and CDR2 SNEGSKA (reference sequence). The V end lost 7 bases, the J end lost 2 bases, and 14 bases lay between the germline ends. This CDR3 is 13 amino acids long. CDR3 residues: CSVQPGQQETQYF. CDR3 in DNA: TGCAGTGTTCAACCCGGACAGCAAGAGACCCAGTACTTC.

The chain joins TRBV5-1 to TRBJ2-7; 11 nucleotides agree with TRBD2. Germline lookup yields CDR1 SGHRS and CDR2 YFSETQ. The J segment lost 1 base and the V segment lost 3 bases, leaving 6 bases of the junction unmatched. This CDR3 has 16 amino acids. The CDR3 is CASSSSSGGTSYEQYF. DNA of the CDR3: TGCGCCAGCAGCTCCTCTAGCGGGGGGACATCCTACGAGCAGTACTTC. Complete variable domain (other parts from reference TRBV5-1 and TRBJ2-7): KAGVTQTPRYLIKTRGQQVTLSCSPISGHRSVSWYQQTPGQGLQFLFEYFSETQRNKGNFPGRFSGRQFSNSRSEMNVSTLELGDSALYLCASSSSSGGTSYEQYFGPGTRLTVT.

The chain has TRBV4-3 and TRBJ2-2, with a weak D call TRBD2 (5 bases). V shed 6 bases and J shed 7 bases, with 12 bases lying between them. From germline, CDR1 is LGHNA and CDR2 YSLEER. The CDR3 totals 13 residues. Written as DNA, the CDR3 is TGCGCCAGCAGTCACGGCGAGGGCGGGGAGCTGTTTTTT. This encodes CASSHGEGGELFF.

This chain joins TRBV4-3 and TRBJ2-7, with D unresolved. Trimming stripped 6 bases from V and 3 bases from J, with 12 bases between. Germline values: CDR1 LGHNA, CDR2 YSLEER. CDR3 length: 13 amino acids. The CDR3 DNA reads TGCGCCAGCAGTTCAAACCTGGGCTACGAGCAGTACTTC. It is translated as CASSSNLGYEQYF.

Only a few counts were recorded for this clonotype. The gene calls are TRBV29-1 and TRBJ2-1; D might be TRBD2 (6 bases). The CDR3 has 18 amino acids. V gave up 4 bases and J gave up 7 bases, with 29 bases separating them. CDR1 is SQVTM and CDR2 is ANQGSEA in the germline V gene. CDR3 region: CSVGVLETPKVRGNEQFF. Here the CDR3 DNA reads TGCAGCGTTGGGGTCTTAGAGACCCCAAAGGTCCGGGGGAATGAGCAGTTCTTC.

This clonotype showed up just a few times. The J gene is TRBJ1-1, the V gene TRBV4-3, with D hard to call. Trimming left V 5 bases short and J 4 bases short, with 17 bases between. Per germline, CDR1 LGHNA and CDR2 YSLEER. This CDR3 comprises 15 residues. Here the CDR3 DNA reads TGCGCCAGCAGCTCCGCCCGGGGAGGAGGCACTGAAGCTTTCTTT. This sequence encodes CASSSARGGGTEAFF.

Ten or more counts support this clonotype. V and J are TRBV20-1 and TRBJ2-7, with TRBD2 as a possible D gene (7 bases). The germline V gene has CDR1 DFQATT and CDR2 SNEGSKA (reference sequence). V shed 4 bases and J shed 0 bases, with 13 bases lying between them. CDR3 length: 14 residues. For the CDR3, the DNA is TGCAGTGCTAAAAGGGGGGGGGACTCCTACGAGCAGTACTTC. Its protein product is CSAKRGGDSYEQYF.

The sample holds a few counts of this clonotype. V and J are TRBV27 and TRBJ2-4; TRBD2 matches 13 bases. V dropped 2 bases and J dropped 13; count of bases not matched to a gene: 5. Germline values: CDR1 MNHEY, CDR2 SMNVEV (reference sequence). CDR3 length: 14 amino acids. The CDR3 DNA reads as TGTGCCAGCAGTTTACGAGGACTAGCGGGGGTACAGTACTTC. Translating it yields CASSLRGLAGVQYF.

There are a few counts of this clonotype. The chain carries TRBV4-3 and TRBJ2-6, with D possibly TRBD2 on 5 matching bases. This CDR3 spans 15 amino acids. V shed 1 base and J shed 4 bases, with 8 bases lying between them. In germline, CDR1 is LGHNA, CDR2 YSLEER. Here the CDR3 DNA reads TGCGCCAGCAGCCAAGGGAGAGGGGGGGCCAACGTCCTGACTTTC. Translation: CASSQGRGGANVLTF.

V is TRBV7-9 and J is TRBJ2-5; 8 bases align to TRBD1. J gave up 11 bases and V 3 bases, and 14 bases lay outside the gene matches. The CDR3 has 15 amino acids. CDR1 and CDR2 from the germline V gene are SEHNR and FQNEAQ (reference sequence). CDR3 loop: CASSFRTGLYNEQYF. CDR3 sequence (DNA): TGTGCCAGCAGCTTCCGGACAGGGTTGTACAATGAGCAGTACTTC.

CDR3: CASSLYSGRPYNEQFF. As DNA, the CDR3 is TGTGCCAGCAGCTTATATTCAGGCCGCCCTTACAATGAGCAGTTCTTC. The chain links TRBV7-9 to TRBJ2-1; no clear D gene. This CDR3 is built from 16 residues. V was clipped by 2 bases and J by 4 bases, with 15 bases between them. Germline V gene data show CDR1 as SEHNR and CDR2 as FQNEAQ (reference sequence).